The rows below give T cell receptor beta chains drawn from one sample of a study of CD8 T cells in ankylosing spondylitis. Each CDR3 protein is one row after TCRdb ran MiXCR on the 5' RACE reads. The table shows over 700,000 distinct CDR3 sequences, with roughly 19% occurring only once. Sequencing input: blood, either unsorted or a sorted T cell fraction (not recorded which). Receptor source: a male donor with ankylosing spondylitis. The conserved cysteine and the conserved F or W are not part of the CDR3 here. A D gene is named only where the DNA matches it firmly.

D gene | V gene | CDR3 protein
TRBD2 | TRBV20-1 | SAPGTSGSSSTDTQY
TRBD1 | TRBV29-1 | SVAGRGRMGYNEQF
. | TRBV2 | ASRRRTYEQY
. | TRBV27 | TSSLFAGSVETQY
TRBD1 | TRBV20-1 | SARDLRQGAYEQY
. | TRBV7-6 | ASSLVPEVNSPLH
. | TRBV27 | ASTPFGLYNEQF
. | TRBV4-2 | ASSQDPARSGSPLH
. | TRBV20-1 | SAIRTPNTEAF
. | TRBV4-2 | ASRWGPTDTQY
TRBD2 | TRBV6-4 | ASRPLAANTGELF
TRBD1 | TRBV12-3/TRBV12-4 | ASSPGTGGRWTEAF
TRBD2 | TRBV7-3 | ASSKWGGETQY
. | TRBV28 | ASRFRPDNEQF
TRBD2 | TRBV5-1 | ASSLTSGGPPYNEQF
TRBD2 | TRBV9 | ASSRNSGSYNEQF
. | TRBV29-1 | SVEFENTGELF
TRBD2 | TRBV12-3/TRBV12-4 | ASSSPTLAGVSNEQF
. | TRBV19 | ASSVVPRSNTEAF
. | TRBV12-3/TRBV12-4 | ASSLGPGNTIY
TRBD1 | TRBV29-1 | SVAGTGLNTEAF
. | TRBV11-2 | ASSLDWGAAHSPLH
. | TRBV12-3/TRBV12-4 | ASSRKDLGAGNTIY